This T cell receptor (beta chain) derives from a study of Graves' ophthalmopathy and Graves' hyperthyroidism. About this clonotype: The antigen remains unidentified. The CDR3 ends on some other residue instead of the conserved phenylalanine or tryptophan, so this is likely a read error. Because the CDR3's place on the DNA is in doubt, the DNA is left out and the CDR3 is given as listed by TCRdb.

RNA transcripts were the source from which TCR beta CDR3 regions were amplified. Investigators did first-round RT-PCR with HTBI primers, then second-round multiplex PCR. In TCRdb, the multiplex PCR reads were re-called with MiXCR into one record per CDR3 protein. The sample consists of 1 million to 1.3 million distinct CDR3 sequences, 36% of them appearing once. Findings and limits, study-wide: Separation of ophthalmopathy from stable hyperthyroidism was achieved by a 13-signature model, at about 91% sensitivity and roughly 77% specificity. The model predicted progression of ophthalmopathy with a sensitivity of around 70%, and its specificity was roughly 77%.

Uncontrolled infections, other autoimmune diseases, pregnancy or lactation barred patients from enrollment. Sequences were obtained from peripheral blood or thyroid tissue (not recorded which). This clonotype was sampled from an adult man with Graves' hyperthyroidism.

The CDR3 loop reads CAIDARLAGGPTY. The V call is TRBV7-2, the J call TRBJ2-5; the table calls TRBD2, which could not be checked here. Counting both end residues, the CDR3 totals 13 amino acids. In germline, CDR1 is SGHTA, CDR2 FQGNSA.